The TCR beta chain under discussion was sequenced for a study of shared clonotypes between healthy human individuals. Of note for this clone: Its antigen remains unidentified. A read error is likely here: a far larger clone is one base away.

General observations from the study: The study generally estimated greater richness for naive than memory subsets. Generation probability values for non-shared clonotypes were lower than those for clonotypes shared by all four donors.

All donors qualified as healthy HIV-negative adults and had experienced no recent acute infections or vaccinations. Donors comprised only Caucasian adults living in Nashville, Tennessee. TCRdb's copy holds only in-frame clones and misses some; the assay was immunoSEQ multiplex PCR. The sample holds around 1.1 million clones, about four fifths seen once. Sequencing input: memory CD4+ T cells from PBMCs. Indicated subset: CD45RA-negative fraction. The source of this sequence is a man between 18 and 29 years old in good health. Some clones in this sample may be carry-over from other donors' samples.

The CDR3 loop is CSVVPEGDFTEAFF. The CDR3 bases are TGCAGCGTTGTACCGGAGGGCGATTTCACTGAAGCTTTCTTT. The chain is built from TRBV29-1 and TRBJ1-1; no firm D call. CDR3 length: 14 residues. The germline V gene has CDR1 SQVTM and CDR2 ANQGSEA. V was pared by 4 bases and J by 4 bases, with 16 bases between.